This T cell receptor beta chain was identified during a study of blood T cell repertoires in COVID-19. About the research overall: There were acute and convalescent COVID-19 samples, and they came from the United States, Italy and Spain.

Authors' processing steps: For nucleated cells, counts were estimated from reference gene primer amplification. Repertoires were generated with immunoSEQ multiplex PCR, while TCRdb's copy carries only in-frame clones and drops some. V and J calls and clone size are those listed in that table; D and trimming were worked out from the DNA. The data contain around 78,000 clones, approximately 88% of them singletons. As for this clone: This CDR3 is also generated by other DNA sequences in the sample.

Germline assignment: CDR1 SGDLS and CDR2 YYNGEE. This CDR3 spans 13 amino acids. V was cut by 3 bases and J by 1 base, with 8 bases left in between. Input material: peripheral blood. The V and J genes are TRBV9 and TRBJ2-7; the D gene is possibly TRBD2 (5 bases). This clonotype originated in a man in his fifties with active COVID-19. The CDR3 DNA sequence: TGTGCCAGCAGCGGTACGGGGTCCTACGAGCAGTACTTC. This codes for CASSGTGSYEQYF.